The 24 T cell receptor beta chains below were found in one sample sequenced in a study of shared T cell receptors in the human thymus. Assay used: immunoSEQ multiplex PCR; TCRdb lists only in-frame clones, some missing. The sample consists of roughly 410,000 clones, roughly 94% of them appearing once. The source material was thymocytes. The receptors shown here come from a human donor.

The J gene is TRBJ2-3, the V gene TRBV2; D gene uncertain. V was pared by 4 bases and J by 4 bases, with 18 bases between. Germline loops: CDR1 SNHLY, CDR2 FYNNEI. This CDR3 region has 16 residues. The CDR3 region is CASSVKLAIRSDTQYF. The CDR3 DNA is TGTGCCAGCAGTGTGAAGCTGGCCATTAGATCAGATACGCAGTATTTT.

The rearrangement uses TRBV10-1 and TRBJ2-5, with 10 bases lining up with TRBD2. The V and J ends lost 10 bases and 4 bases, in that order; junction bases with no gene match: 9. Germline V lookup: CDR1 WNHNN, CDR2 SYGVQD (reference sequence). This CDR3 region has 14 residues. In nucleotides, the CDR3 is TGCGCCACGACTAGCGGGTCCCCTCCAGAGACCCAGTACTTC. This codes for CATTSGSPPETQYF.

J is TRBJ1-5 and V is TRBV14; D is uncertain. CDR3 length equals 13 residues. Germline values: CDR1 SGHDN, CDR2 FVKESK. Deletions cut 1 base from V and 6 bases from J, with 7 bases between. CDR3 protein: CASSQGVAQPQHF. Written as DNA, the CDR3 is TGTGCCAGCAGCCAAGGGGTTGCTCAGCCCCAGCATTTT.

This chain connects TRBV9 to TRBJ1-2, with D possibly matching TRBD1 (6 bases). Germline V gene sequence: CDR1 SGDLS, CDR2 YYNGEE. This CDR3 is built from 12 residues. The V gene lost 4 bases and the J gene lost 8 bases, with 12 bases spanning the gap. The CDR3 spells CASSTSGAGYTF. CDR3 nucleotides: TGTGCCAGCAGCACCTCAGGGGCAGGCTACACCTTC.

The V gene is TRBV10-1, the J gene TRBJ1-2, with D maybe TRBD1 (5 bases). The CDR3 spans 14 residues. Trimming stripped 5 bases from V and 6 bases from J, with 16 bases between. CDR1 is WNHNN and CDR2 is SYGVQD in the germline V gene (reference sequence). The CDR3 is CASSRSGTMHGYTF. Here the CDR3 DNA reads TGCGCCAGCAGTCGTTCCGGGACGATGCATGGCTACACCTTC.

This sequence joins TRBV27 and TRBJ2-1; 8 nucleotides match TRBD1. The CDR3 loop spans 13 amino acids. The V gene's germline CDR1 is MNHEY and CDR2 SMNVEV (reference sequence). With 5 bases clipped from V and 8 bases from J, the junction kept 5 bases outside the gene matches. The CDR3 protein is CASSRGQGYEQFF. DNA for the CDR3: TGTGCCAGCAGTAGAGGACAGGGCTATGAGCAGTTCTTC.

The chain employs TRBV4-3 and TRBJ2-5, with 7 positions matching TRBD1. CDR1 and CDR2 from the germline V gene are LGHNA and YSLEER. V was clipped by 0 bases and J by 7 bases; unmatched bases: 11. This CDR3 region has 16 residues. The CDR3 DNA reads TGCGCCAGCAGCCAAGAGACAGGGAATAGTTTAGGGACCCAGTACTTC. Its translation is CASSQETGNSLGTQYF.

This sequence joins TRBV30 and TRBJ1-2, with 7 bases matching TRBD1. Unmatched junction bases numbered 7, after V lost 5 bases and J lost 4 bases. The V gene's germline CDR1 is GTSNPN and CDR2 SVGIG (reference sequence). The CDR3 is made up of 13 amino acids. Written as DNA, the CDR3 is TGTGCCTGGGAGGGGGCTCGTGGCTATGGCTACACCTTC. It codes for CAWEGARGYGYTF.

This clone was counted a single time. The chain employs TRBV7-9 and TRBJ2-2; 8 nucleotides align to TRBD1. The CDR3 is made up of 17 amino acids. J was trimmed by 5 bases and V by 4 bases; bases with no gene match: 12. Per the germline V gene, CDR1 is SEHNR and CDR2 is FQNEAQ (reference sequence). This CDR3 is CASSSTPGQGATGELFF. CDR3 DNA sequence: TGTGCCAGCAGCTCCACCCCGGGGCAGGGGGCAACCGGGGAGCTGTTTTTT.

The chain employs TRBV6-4 and TRBJ2-7, with D possibly TRBD1 on 6 matching bases. The CDR3 loop spans 14 amino acids. CDR1 and CDR2 from the germline V gene are MRHNA and SNTAGT. With 9 bases removed from V and 1 base from J, the gap between germline ends came to 16 bases. CDR3 amino acids: CARAGQLRSYEQYF. The CDR3 DNA is TGTGCCAGGGCAGGACAGTTGCGATCCTACGAGCAGTACTTC.

The rearrangement joins TRBV30 to TRBJ2-1; D unresolved. Germline assignment: CDR1 GTSNPN and CDR2 SVGIG (reference sequence). This CDR3 is built from 12 residues. Trimming pared 0 bases from V and 11 bases from J, leaving 11 bases between. The CDR3 region has the DNA TGTGCCTGGAGTGTACTCCGTGAAAAGCAGTTCTTC. It yields the protein CAWSVLREKQFF. The full variable domain, in which reference TRBV30 and TRBJ2-1 provide the parts outside the CDR3, is SQTIHQWPATLVQPVGSPLSLECTVEGTSNPNLYWYRQAAGRGLQLLFYSVGIGQISSEVPQNLSASRPQDRQFILSSKKLLLSDSGFYLCAWSVLREKQFFGPGTRLTVL.

The chain combines TRBV4-3 with TRBJ2-5; possibly TRBD2 for D (6 bases). Germline CDR1 is LGHNA and CDR2 is YSLEER. The length of the CDR3 is 16 residues. Trimming cost V 4 bases and J 5 bases, with 20 bases left between them. Here the CDR3 DNA reads TGCGCCAGCAGCCCTCAAGCCGTAACGGGAGTTGAGACCCAGTACTTC. It is translated as CASSPQAVTGVETQYF.

This chain links TRBV2 with TRBJ2-3, with a weak D call TRBD2 (6 bases). In germline, CDR1 is SNHLY, CDR2 FYNNEI. The V end lost 7 bases, the J end lost 4 bases, and 12 bases lay between the germline ends. The CDR3 contains 13 residues. As DNA, the CDR3 is TGTGCCAGCATGACTAGTCTGTCAGATACGCAGTATTTT. Amino acids: CASMTSLSDTQYF.

This rearrangement joins TRBV28 to TRBJ1-3, with 7 bases aligning to TRBD1. With 4 bases clipped from V and 0 bases from J, the junction kept 3 bases outside the gene matches. Germline V gene sequence: CDR1 MDHEN, CDR2 SYDVKM. The CDR3 is 15 residues long. For the CDR3, the DNA is TGTGCCAGCAGTTCGGGACAGAGCTCTGGAAACACCATATATTTT. Protein: CASSSGQSSGNTIYF.

The CDR3 protein is CASSLHAGWSSYNEQFF. CDR3 nucleotide sequence: TGTGCCAGCAGTTTACACGCTGGCTGGAGCTCCTACAATGAGCAGTTCTTC. The gene calls are TRBV27 and TRBJ2-1; D remains unclear. Germline-derived CDR1 and CDR2 are MNHEY and SMNVEV (reference sequence). Trimming stripped 2 bases from V and 0 bases from J, with 14 bases between. The CDR3 loop spans 17 amino acids.

The chain employs TRBV19 and TRBJ1-5; possible D gene TRBD1, 5 bases. CDR1 is LNHDA and CDR2 is SQIVND in the germline V gene (reference sequence). This CDR3 region has 13 residues. Trimming removed 4 bases at V and 4 bases at J, with 8 bases between. CDR3 amino acids: CASSTGRNQPQHF. CDR3 bases: TGTGCCAGTAGTACGGGACGGAATCAGCCCCAGCATTTT. Using reference TRBV19 and TRBJ1-5 for the parts outside the CDR3, the full variable domain is DGGITQSPKYLFRKEGQNVTLSCEQNLNHDAMYWYRQDPGQGLRLIYYSQIVNDFQKGDIAEGYSVSREKKESFPLTVTSAQKNPTAFYLCASSTGRNQPQHFGDGTRLSIL.

This chain connects TRBV13 to TRBJ2-7; D is unclear. Germline CDR1 PRHDT, CDR2 FYEKMQ (reference sequence). Trimming pared 3 bases from V and 3 bases from J, leaving 9 bases between. The CDR3 has 13 residues. The CDR3: CASSFQTVYEQYF. As DNA, the CDR3 is TGTGCCAGCAGCTTCCAGACGGTCTACGAGCAGTACTTC.

This chain connects TRBV4-1 to TRBJ2-5; a weak D match, TRBD2 (6 bases). The germline V gene encodes CDR1 MGHRA and CDR2 YSYEKL. The CDR3 has 16 amino acids. Trimming left V 0 bases short and J 2 bases short, with 13 bases between. In DNA form, the CDR3 reads TGCGCCAGCAGCCAAGATGGCGGGACCGAGCAAGAGACCCAGTACTTC. Its protein is CASSQDGGTEQETQYF.

This chain connects TRBV5-1 to TRBJ1-1; D not resolved. Germline CDR1 is SGHRS and CDR2 is YFSETQ. This CDR3 spans 14 amino acids. Trimming took off 4 bases at V and 3 bases at J, with 13 bases between the two ends. CDR3 nucleotide sequence: TGCGCCAGCAGCCCGTCCCAGTTTCACACTGAAGCTTTCTTT. This codes for CASSPSQFHTEAFF. Based on the CDR3 plus reference TRBV5-1 and TRBJ1-1, the full variable domain is KAGVTQTPRYLIKTRGQQVTLSCSPISGHRSVSWYQQTPGQGLQFLFEYFSETQRNKGNFPGRFSGRQFSNSRSEMNVSTLELGDSALYLCASSPSQFHTEAFFGQGTRLTVV.

The chain uses TRBV27 and TRBJ1-4; 10 bases are shared with TRBD1. Trimming at V came to 5 bases and at J to 7 bases, leaving 7 bases not matched to a gene. The V gene's germline CDR1 is MNHEY and CDR2 SMNVEV (reference sequence). The CDR3 is made up of 15 amino acids. CDR3 residues: CASSPDRGLGEKLFF. The CDR3 coding sequence is TGTGCCAGCAGTCCCGACAGGGGGCTTGGTGAAAAACTGTTTTTT.

The genes are TRBV27 and TRBJ1-1; D gene unclear. CDR1 and CDR2 from the germline V gene are MNHEY and SMNVEV (reference sequence). Trimming removed 5 bases at V and 0 bases at J, with 10 bases between. This CDR3 spans 14 amino acids. This CDR3 is CASSRRSMNTEAFF. CDR3 DNA: TGTGCCAGCAGTCGGCGTAGCATGAACACTGAAGCTTTCTTT.

The V and J genes are TRBV10-3 and TRBJ1-1, with D tentatively TRBD1 (5 bases). CDR1 is ENHRY and CDR2 is SYGVKD in the germline V gene. Trimming removed 7 bases at V and 3 bases at J, with 6 bases between. This CDR3 is built from 11 residues. DNA for the CDR3: TGTGCCATCATGGGGGACACTGAAGCTTTCTTT. The encoded protein is CAIMGDTEAFF.

This clone was counted once. The chain employs TRBV27 and TRBJ2-7; TRBD1 aligns across 8 bases. V dropped 6 bases and J dropped 2; count of bases not matched to a gene: 12. The CDR3 length is 16 residues. CDR1 MNHEY and CDR2 SMNVEV come from the germline V gene (reference sequence). For the CDR3, the DNA is TGTGCCAGCAGCTCCGCCGGGACAGGAGGCCCCTACGAGCAGTACTTC. It codes for CASSSAGTGGPYEQYF.

The CDR3 region is CASGRYDPILYEQYF. CDR3 sequence (DNA): TGTGCCAGCGGCCGTTACGACCCGATCTTGTACGAGCAGTACTTC. The chain has TRBV6-5 and TRBJ2-7; D remains ambiguous. The CDR3 is 15 amino acids. Germline V gene data show CDR1 as MNHEY and CDR2 as SVGAGI. Trimming removed 8 bases from V and 4 bases from J, with 21 bases in between.